The 3 T cell receptor beta chains below all came from one sample that was sequenced in a study of blood T cells in healthy people across ages. A second PCR, run for roughly 7 to 12 cycles, used a sample-barcoded 5' primer plus a J-beta primer mix. MiXCR, applied by TCRdb to the 5' RACE reads, yields one record per CDR3 protein. The sample carries around 1,500,000 distinct CDR3 sequences, 42% recorded once. The source material was blood. These receptors were collected from a woman aged 18-29 years in good health.

With respect to this clonotype: The conserved phenylalanine or tryptophan normally closing the CDR3 is absent here, so this likely arose from a read error. The chain recombines TRBV27 with TRBJ2-3, with D perhaps being TRBD1 or TRBD2 (5 bases each). The CDR3 has 16 amino acids. Trimming pared 3 bases from V and 0 bases from J, leaving 13 bases between. CDR1 and CDR2 from the germline V gene are MNHEY and SMNVEV (reference sequence). The CDR3 is CASSFKGRTSTDTQYL. The CDR3 nucleotides are TGTGCCAGCAGTTTCAAGGGACGGACTAGCACAGATACGCAGTATTTG.

This clonotype was seen only a few times. V and J are TRBV12-3 or TRBV12-4 and TRBJ2-7; D possibly corresponds to TRBD2 (5 bases). The end of the DNA aligns better with TRBJ2-4, so the J call may be wrong. The CDR3 sequence is 18 residues long. In DNA, the CDR3 is TGTGCCAGCAGTTTTAGTGGAGGTCGAGTTGGCTACAAAAACATTCAGTACTTC. It codes for CASSFSGGRVGYKNIQYF.

The chain has TRBV4-1 and TRBJ2-1; a weak D match, TRBD2 (6 bases). The V end was cut by 5 bases, the J end by 7 bases, with 18 bases between. Germline loops: CDR1 MGHRA, CDR2 YSYEKL. This CDR3 comprises 15 residues. The CDR3 DNA reads TGCGCCAGCAGCAACACGCCTATGGGAGGAAATGAGCAGTTCTTC. Its translation is CASSNTPMGGNEQFF.